Listed below are T cell receptor beta chains from one sample, sequenced in a study of spatial heterogeneity in lung cancer. MiXCR, run by TCRdb on the 5' RACE reads, gives a single entry per CDR3 protein. There are 20,000 to 25,000 distinct CDR3 sequences in the sample; 4% to 5.5% occur only once, and 9.9% lies in the top ten. Source: lung tumor tissue, taken at surgery. The receptors stem from a male donor with early-stage non-small cell lung cancer. Each CDR3 is given with its conserved first and last residue. Each record gives: clone size, D gene, J gene, V gene, CDR3 DNA, CDR3 protein. D genes are given only for firm matches. Clone size is stated in some rows and not others, as once, few, many or a class when expanded.

>many|TRBD2|TRBJ2-1|TRBV25-1
TGTGCCAGCAGTGAAGGAGTTGGTAGCGGGAGGCCGAATGAGCAGTTCTTC
CASSEGVGSGRPNEQFF
>many|-|TRBJ1-4|TRBV9
TGTGCCAGCAGCCTTAGTTCAACTAATGAAAAACTGTTTTTT
CASSLSSTNEKLFF
>many|TRBD2|TRBJ2-1|TRBV15
TGTGCCACCAGCAGAGATCGACTAGCGGGGGGGCAGCAGTTCTTC
CATSRDRLAGGQQFF
>few|-|TRBJ1-3|TRBV9
TGTGCCAGCAGCTGGATCGGGGGGACTGGAAACACCATATATTTT
CASSWIGGTGNTIYF
>few|-|TRBJ2-5|TRBV3-1
TGTGCCAGCAGCCCTGGGGCCGCGAGGACCCAGTACTTC
CASSPGAARTQYF
>-|-|TRBJ2-3|TRBV7-9
TGTGCCAGCAGCTTACCCTCCTACACAGTGTCTAGCACAGATACGCAGTATTTT
CASSLPSYTVSSTDTQYF
>many|-|TRBJ2-1|TRBV19
TGTGCCAGTAGTCCCCCAGGGAGACCACCCAATGAGCAGTTCTTC
CASSPPGRPPNEQFF
>many|-|TRBJ2-3|TRBV6-5
TGTGCCAGCAGTTACTCGTGGAATCCAGATACGCAGTATTTT
CASSYSWNPDTQYF
>many|-|TRBJ2-1|TRBV6-5
TGTGCCAGCAGCACTTTCCGGACACAGCACAATGAGCAGTTCTTC
CASSTFRTQHNEQFF
>medium-sized|-|TRBJ2-7|TRBV20-1
TGCAGTGCTAGACCAACGGACATATTGACGTACGAGCAGTACTTC
CSARPTDILTYEQYF
>many|TRBD2|TRBJ2-5|TRBV5-1
TGCGCCAGCAGCTTGGCCAGCGGGGGGGCTGTGGAGACCCAGTACTTC
CASSLASGGAVETQYF
>many|TRBD1|TRBJ1-2|TRBV18
TGTGCCAGCTCACCACGAACAGGGGGGGACTATGGCTACACCTTC
CASSPRTGGDYGYTF
>many|TRBD1|TRBJ1-1|TRBV12-3/TRBV12-4
TGTGCCAGCAGTTTAAGGGACAGGGTCAACACTGAAGCTTTCTTT
CASSLRDRVNTEAFF
>many|-|TRBJ2-1|TRBV4-1
TGCGCCAGCAGCCCTACTGACCCCCGGGGAGCGGGCTACAATGAGCAGTTCTTC
CASSPTDPRGAGYNEQFF
>medium-sized|-|TRBJ2-5|TRBV10-3
TGTGCCACCGCGGACGGGAGCGCCCAAGAGACCCAGTACTTC
CATADGSAQETQYF
>many|TRBD2|TRBJ2-7|TRBV5-1
TGCGCCAGCAGGAAGACTAGCGGGACCTACGAGCAGTACTTC
CASRKTSGTYEQYF
>many|TRBD2|TRBJ2-7|TRBV27
TGTGCCAGCAGTCTAGGACTAGCGGGGGTATACGAGCAGTACTTC
CASSLGLAGVYEQYF
>many|-|TRBJ1-6|TRBV12-3/TRBV12-4
TGTGCCAGCAGCACGCGATGGACGGGAGGGATATCGGATTCACCCCTCCACTTT
CASSTRWTGGISDSPLHF
>many|-|TRBJ2-7|TRBV5-5
TGTGCCAGCAGCTTTATTCAGGACCACTACGAGCAGTACTTC
CASSFIQDHYEQYF
>many|-|TRBJ1-2|TRBV7-8
TGTGCCAGCACCGAAGTGCCGGGACCCCGAGGGTATGGCTACACCTTC
CASTEVPGPRGYGYTF
>-|-|TRBJ2-1|TRBV20-1
TGCAGTTTAGTGGGCCGGAACTACAATGAGCAGTTCTTC
CSLVGRNYNEQFF
>many|TRBD1|TRBJ2-2|TRBV12-3/TRBV12-4
TGTGCCAGCAGCCCTGACAGGGGGCGGGCCGGGGAGCTGTTTTTT
CASSPDRGRAGELFF
>many|-|TRBJ1-5|TRBV20-1
TGCAGTGCTATCAAGACGGATTATAGCAATCAGCCCCAGCATTTT
CSAIKTDYSNQPQHF
>many|TRBD2|TRBJ2-3|TRBV11-3
TGTGCCAGCAGCTGGGGACTAGCGGGAGGGCCTAGCACAGATACGCAGTATTTT
CASSWGLAGGPSTDTQYF
>medium-sized|TRBD2|TRBJ2-7|TRBV5-4
TGTGCCAGCAGCTCCCCCGGGACTAGCGGGAGTTACGAGCAGTACTTC
CASSSPGTSGSYEQYF
>many|TRBD1|TRBJ1-1|TRBV28
TGTGCCAGCAGTTCCCCGGGACAGGGCGAAGGAAACACTGAAGCTTTCTTT
CASSSPGQGEGNTEAFF
>few|-|TRBJ1-1|TRBV7-6
TGTGCCAGCAGTCGGGAGTATCGGGGCCCCAAGGGGACCGCTGAAGCTTTCTTT
CASSREYRGPKGTAEAFF
>once|-|TRBJ2-7|TRBV19
TGTGCCAGTAACGCCGGCCGCTCGACAGGCTCCTACGAGCAGTACTTC
CASNAGRSTGSYEQYF
>many|-|TRBJ2-7|TRBV5-1
TGCGCCAGCAGCTTGGAAGGAGCCTACGAGCAGTACTTC
CASSLEGAYEQYF
>many|-|TRBJ2-7|TRBV20-1
TGCAGTGCTAGAGGTTTGGATTCCCTCTACGAGCAGTACTTC
CSARGLDSLYEQYF
>many|-|TRBJ2-7|TRBV7-2
TGTGCCAGCAGCTTAGACGGTCGGGCCCTAAACGAGCAGTACTTC
CASSLDGRALNEQYF
>many|-|TRBJ1-1|TRBV6-1
TGTGCCAGCGGAATGACAGCCTATACTGAAGCTTTCTTT
CASGMTAYTEAFF
>-|-|TRBJ1-6|TRBV30
TGTGCCTGCCGCCGGGACCGCTTTTATAATTCACCCCTCCACTTT
CACRRDRFYNSPLHF
>many|TRBD2|TRBJ2-1|TRBV7-3
TGTGCCAGCAGCCCACGGACTAGCGAGTACAATGAGCAGTTCTTC
CASSPRTSEYNEQFF
>many|-|TRBJ1-6|TRBV7-2
TGTGCCAGCAGCTTAGTGGGCTCCTATAATTCACCCCTCCACTTT
CASSLVGSYNSPLHF
>-|-|TRBJ1-1|TRBV4-3
TGCGCCAGCAGCCACGGAACAGATCGACCGAACACTGAAGCTTTCTTT
CASSHGTDRPNTEAFF
>medium-sized|TRBD2|TRBJ2-3|TRBV28
TGTGCCAGCAGTTTAGCGGGAGTCACAGATACGCAGTATTTT
CASSLAGVTDTQYF
>medium-sized|TRBD1|TRBJ1-2|TRBV25-1
TGTGCCAGCAGTCGGACAGGGGGCGCGTTAGGCTACACCTTC
CASSRTGGALGYTF
>-|-|TRBJ2-1|TRBV7-3
TGTGCCAGCAGCGGAAGGGATGAGCAGTTCTTC
CASSGRDEQFF
>many|TRBD2|TRBJ2-5|TRBV29-1
TGCAGCGTTGCCCTCTTAGCGGGAGGGCCAGAGACCCAGTACTTC
CSVALLAGGPETQYF
>many|-|TRBJ1-5|TRBV28
TGTGCCAGCAGTCCCCCCTCTTATCAGCCCCAGCATTTT
CASSPPSYQPQHF